The clone carrying this TCR beta chain was detected only once. Its target is unknown. The sample comes from a study of T cell responses to AZD1222 COVID-19 vaccine. Study findings and constraints: The sample set comprised mostly white British donors with more females, and clonal diversity was possibly underestimated. Reportedly, nearly half of unique spike TCRs recognized epitopes outside B.1.351/B.1.1.7 mutations.

Libraries were prepared by immunoSEQ multiplex PCR; TCRdb keeps only in-frame clonotypes and omits some of them. Found here are some 100,000 clones, 88% of them singletons; the top ten hold about 1.8%. Sequencing used peripheral blood, obtained on day 0 of AZD1222 vaccination. The receptor's source is an adult in good health.

CDR3 bases: TGTGCCAGCAGCGTAGATTTAGGGGCCGATGAAGCTTTCTTT. This encodes CASSVDLGADEAFF. V is TRBV9 and J is TRBJ1-1; D may be TRBD1 (5 bases). V lost 0 bases to trimming and J lost 7 bases, with 13 bases between them. This CDR3 has 14 residues. Looked up from germline, CDR1 is SGDLS and CDR2 is YYNGEE.